These 10 T cell receptor beta chains originate from one sample sequenced in a study of glioma-infiltrating T cells. The iRepertoire nested amplicon-rescue multiplex PCR amplified TCR alpha and beta CDR3s from RNA. TCRdb reprocessed the multiplex PCR reads with MiXCR, giving one entry per CDR3 protein. The repertoire holds 300,000 to 400,000 distinct CDR3 sequences, with roughly two fifths as singletons. The sequencing input was glioma tissue, nonneoplastic brain tissue, or PBMCs (not recorded which). Source of these receptors: a human donor with low-grade glioma or glioblastoma, undergoing nonglioma brain surgery, or in good health (not recorded which).

The chain joins TRBV9 to TRBJ2-7; 11 nucleotides match TRBD2. Germline values: CDR1 SGDLS, CDR2 YYNGEE. The V segment lost 3 bases and the J segment 3 bases; nucleotides outside the gene matches: 2. The CDR3 extends over 14 amino acids. CDR3 region: CASSGLAGNYEQYF. CDR3 bases: TGTGCCAGCAGCGGACTAGCGGGAAACTACGAGCAGTACTTC.

This clonotype appeared a single time. One end of the junction fails to match germline, which may point to a read error. This chain links TRBV29-1 with TRBJ2-7, with TRBD1 as a possible D gene (5 bases). CDR1 and CDR2 from the germline V gene are SQVTM and ANQGSEA. There are 14 residues in the CDR3. CDR3 protein: CSVELSDSSYEQYF. CDR3 DNA: TGCAGCGTTGAATTATCTGACAGCTCCTACGAGCAGTACTTT.

This clonotype was seen at least ten times. The rearrangement joins TRBV27 to TRBJ1-1, with D tentatively TRBD1 (5 bases). This CDR3 comprises 14 residues. In germline, CDR1 is MNHEY, CDR2 SMNVEV (reference sequence). The V and J ends lost 5 bases and 1 base respectively, with 11 bases between them. As DNA, the CDR3 is TGTGCCAGCAGTATTAGGGGTTGGAACACTGAAGCTTTCTTT. It encodes CASSIRGWNTEAFF.

This clonotype was seen a few times. The J gene is TRBJ1-2, the V gene TRBV28; D gene uncertain. The CDR3 has 15 residues. Germline V gene data show CDR1 as MDHEN and CDR2 as SYDVKM. V was trimmed by 4 bases and J by 1 base, leaving 13 bases between them. This CDR3 is CASSSRTELNYGYTF. The CDR3 bases are TGTGCCAGCAGTTCCCGGACGGAACTTAACTATGGCTACACCTTC.

This clonotype has more than one count but fewer than ten. CDR3 amino acids: CSASPLTTNTGELFF. The CDR3 DNA is TGCAGTGCTAGTCCGCTAACTACGAACACCGGGGAGCTGTTTTTT. The V call is TRBV20-1, the J call TRBJ2-2; D gene unclear. The V and J ends lost 3 bases and 0 bases respectively, with 11 bases between them. Germline lookup yields CDR1 DFQATT and CDR2 SNEGSKA (reference sequence). The CDR3 has 15 residues.

This clonotype was observed a handful of times. The chain links TRBV28 to TRBJ1-1; D unclear. The CDR3 loop spans 13 amino acids. Trimming removed 5 bases at V and 0 bases at J, with 7 bases between. Germline loops: CDR1 MDHEN, CDR2 SYDVKM. CDR3 sequence: CASSEPLNTEAFF. CDR3 DNA sequence: TGTGCCAGCAGTGAACCGCTGAACACTGAAGCTTTCTTT.

This clonotype showed up just a few times. The chain carries TRBV20-1 and TRBJ2-1; 9 positions match TRBD2. J gave up 9 bases and V 6 bases, and 12 bases lay outside the gene matches. Germline CDR1 DFQATT, CDR2 SNEGSKA (reference sequence). CDR3 length equals 14 residues. CDR3 amino acids: CSASDFSGSPEQFF. The DNA of the CDR3 is TGCAGTGCCAGTGACTTTAGCGGGAGCCCTGAGCAGTTCTTC.

V is TRBV20-1 and J is TRBJ2-6; tentatively, D is TRBD1 (6 bases). In germline, CDR1 is DFQATT, CDR2 SNEGSKA (reference sequence). Trimming took off 3 bases at V and 1 base at J, with 19 bases between the two ends. The CDR3 covers 18 residues. CDR3 protein: CSASGLGQPVSGANVLTF. CDR3 in DNA: TGCAGTGCTAGTGGCCTAGGACAGCCAGTATCTGGGGCCAACGTCCTGACTTTC.

This clonotype was observed a handful of times. CDR3 nucleotide sequence: TGTGCCAGCAGCTTAGCCCTGGGGGCAGAGACCCAGTACTTC. It yields the protein CASSLALGAETQYF. The chain joins TRBV7-2 to TRBJ2-5; a possible D gene is TRBD1 (6 bases). The ends were cut back, 0 bases at V and 4 bases at J, with 9 bases in the middle. CDR3 size: 14 residues. The germline V gene encodes CDR1 SGHTA and CDR2 FQGNSA.

This sequence joins TRBV20-1 and TRBJ2-7; 12 nucleotides match TRBD2. V shed 4 bases and J 4 bases; nucleotides not matched to a gene: 8. The CDR3 length is 15 residues. CDR1 is DFQATT, CDR2 SNEGSKA, per germline (reference sequence). As DNA, the CDR3 is TGCAGTGCTACGTTCCCCGGACTAGCGGGATACGAGCAGTACTTC. Residues: CSATFPGLAGYEQYF.